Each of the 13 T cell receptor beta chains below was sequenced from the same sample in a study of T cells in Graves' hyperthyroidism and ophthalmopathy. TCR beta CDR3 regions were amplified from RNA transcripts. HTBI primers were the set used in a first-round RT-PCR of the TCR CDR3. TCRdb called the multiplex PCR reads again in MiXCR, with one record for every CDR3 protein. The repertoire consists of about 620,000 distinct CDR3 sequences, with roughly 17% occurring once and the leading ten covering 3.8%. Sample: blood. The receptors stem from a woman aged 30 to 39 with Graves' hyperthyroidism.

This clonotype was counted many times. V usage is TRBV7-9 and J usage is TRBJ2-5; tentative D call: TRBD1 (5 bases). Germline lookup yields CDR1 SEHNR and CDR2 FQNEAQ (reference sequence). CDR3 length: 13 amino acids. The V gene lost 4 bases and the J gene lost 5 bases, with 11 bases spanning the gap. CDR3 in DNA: TGTGCCAGCAGCTCCAGGGTCGGGGAGACCCAGTACTTC. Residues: CASSSRVGETQYF.

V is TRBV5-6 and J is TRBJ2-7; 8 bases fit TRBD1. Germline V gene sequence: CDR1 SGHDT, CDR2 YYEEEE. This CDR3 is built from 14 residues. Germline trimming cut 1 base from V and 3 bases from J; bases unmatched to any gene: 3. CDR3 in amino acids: CASSLRTGYYEQYF. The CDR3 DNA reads TGTGCCAGCAGCTTGAGGACAGGGTACTACGAGCAGTACTTC.

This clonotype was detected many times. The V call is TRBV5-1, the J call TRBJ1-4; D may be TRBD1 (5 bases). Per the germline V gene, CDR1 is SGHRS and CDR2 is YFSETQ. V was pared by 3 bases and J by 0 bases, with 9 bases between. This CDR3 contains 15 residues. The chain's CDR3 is CASSYDSTTNEKLFF. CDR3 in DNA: TGCGCCAGCAGCTACGACAGTACAACTAATGAAAAACTGTTTTTT.

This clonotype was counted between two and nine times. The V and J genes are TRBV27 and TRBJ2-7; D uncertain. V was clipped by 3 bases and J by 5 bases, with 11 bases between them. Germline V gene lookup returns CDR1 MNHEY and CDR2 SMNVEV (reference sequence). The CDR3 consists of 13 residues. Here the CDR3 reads CASSFQADDEQYF. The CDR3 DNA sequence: TGTGCCAGCAGTTTCCAGGCAGACGACGAGCAGTACTTC.

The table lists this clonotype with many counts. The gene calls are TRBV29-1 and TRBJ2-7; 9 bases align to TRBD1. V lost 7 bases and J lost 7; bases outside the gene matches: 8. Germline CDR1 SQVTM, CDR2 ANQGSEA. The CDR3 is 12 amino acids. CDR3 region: CSGYRGRGEQYF. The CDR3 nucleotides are TGCAGCGGGTACAGGGGGCGCGGAGAGCAGTACTTC.

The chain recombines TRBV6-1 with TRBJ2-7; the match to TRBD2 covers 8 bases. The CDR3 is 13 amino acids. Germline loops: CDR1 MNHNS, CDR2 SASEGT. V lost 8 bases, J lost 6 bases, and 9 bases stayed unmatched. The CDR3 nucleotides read TGTGCCAGCGCGGGGGGATGGGTCCCCGAGCAGTACTTC. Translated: CASAGGWVPEQYF.

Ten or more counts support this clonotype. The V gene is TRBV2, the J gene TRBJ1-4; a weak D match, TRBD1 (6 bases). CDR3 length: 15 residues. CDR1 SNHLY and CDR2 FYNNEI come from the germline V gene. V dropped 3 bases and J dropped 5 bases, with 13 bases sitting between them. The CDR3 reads CASSDQGSRNEKLFF. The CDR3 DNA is TGTGCCAGCAGTGATCAGGGGTCCAGGAATGAAAAACTGTTTTTT.

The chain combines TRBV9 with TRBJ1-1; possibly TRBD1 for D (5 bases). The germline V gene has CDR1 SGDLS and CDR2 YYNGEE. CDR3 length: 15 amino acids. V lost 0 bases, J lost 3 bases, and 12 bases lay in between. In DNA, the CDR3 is TGTGCCAGCAGCGTAGTAGGGGCGGGGGACACTGAAGCTTTCTTT. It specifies CASSVVGAGDTEAFF.

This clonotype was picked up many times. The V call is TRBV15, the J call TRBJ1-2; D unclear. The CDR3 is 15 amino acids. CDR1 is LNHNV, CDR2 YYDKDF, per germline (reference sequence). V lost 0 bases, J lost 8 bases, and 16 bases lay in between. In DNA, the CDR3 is TGTGCCACCAGCAGAGATAAGGAGGCAGGATGGGGCTACACCTTC. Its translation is CATSRDKEAGWGYTF.

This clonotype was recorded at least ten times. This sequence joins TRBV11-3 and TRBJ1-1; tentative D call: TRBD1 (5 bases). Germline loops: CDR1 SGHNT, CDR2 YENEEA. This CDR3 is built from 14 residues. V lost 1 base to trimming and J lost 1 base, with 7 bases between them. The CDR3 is CASSLVDRNTEAFF. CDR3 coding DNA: TGTGCCAGCAGCTTAGTAGACAGGAACACTGAAGCTTTCTTT.

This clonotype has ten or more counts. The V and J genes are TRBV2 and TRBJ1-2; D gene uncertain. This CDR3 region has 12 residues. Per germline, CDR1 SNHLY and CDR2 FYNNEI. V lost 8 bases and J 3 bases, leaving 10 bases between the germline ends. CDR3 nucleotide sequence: TGTGCCAGCGCGAAGGACTACTATGGCTACACCTTC. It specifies CASAKDYYGYTF.

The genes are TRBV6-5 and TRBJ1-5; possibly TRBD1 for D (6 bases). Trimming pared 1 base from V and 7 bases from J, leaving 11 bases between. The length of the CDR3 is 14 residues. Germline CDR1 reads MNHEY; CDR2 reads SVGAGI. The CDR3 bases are TGTGCCAGCAGTTACTTCTGGGGACACCAGCCCCAGCATTTT. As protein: CASSYFWGHQPQHF.

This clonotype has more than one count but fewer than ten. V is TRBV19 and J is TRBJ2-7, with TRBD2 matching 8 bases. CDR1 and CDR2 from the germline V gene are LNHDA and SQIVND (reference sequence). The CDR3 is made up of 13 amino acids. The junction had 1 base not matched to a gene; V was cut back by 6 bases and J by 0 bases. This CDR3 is CASRAGVSYEQYF. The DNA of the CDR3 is TGTGCCAGTAGAGCGGGAGTCTCCTACGAGCAGTACTTC.